The next 27 T cell receptor beta chains were all read from a single sample in a study of Ad26.COV2.S vaccination and SARS-CoV-2 variants. Measured with immunoSEQ multiplex PCR; TCRdb has only the in-frame clones, and not every one. The sample yields 150,000 to 200,000 clones, roughly 89% seen once. The sample in question was peripheral blood, obtained after recovery from COVID-19. Source of these receptors: a human donor who had recovered from COVID-19.

The chain links TRBV9 to TRBJ2-1; D is unresolved. Germline CDR1 reads SGDLS; CDR2 reads YYNGEE. V was shortened by 1 base and J by 0 bases, with 14 bases between the two germline ends. CDR3 length: 17 residues. This CDR3 reads CASSVYKTTTSYNEQFF. CDR3 sequence (DNA): TGTGCCAGCAGCGTATACAAAACTACCACCTCCTACAATGAGCAGTTCTTC.

The chain couples TRBV5-1 to TRBJ2-4, with D perhaps matching TRBD1 or TRBD2 (5 bases each). Germline assignment: CDR1 SGHRS and CDR2 YFSETQ. V lost 5 bases to trimming and J lost 1 base, with 13 bases between them. The CDR3 sequence is 15 residues long. Here the CDR3 reads CASSSGTAAKNIQYF. CDR3 DNA sequence: TGCGCCAGCAGTTCCGGGACGGCGGCCAAAAACATTCAGTACTTC. The variable domain in full, with the rest retrieved from reference TRBV5-1 and TRBJ2-4, is KAGVTQTPRYLIKTRGQQVTLSCSPISGHRSVSWYQQTPGQGLQFLFEYFSETQRNKGNFPGRFSGRQFSNSRSEMNVSTLELGDSALYLCASSSGTAAKNIQYFGAGTRLSVL.

The chain recombines TRBV5-8 with TRBJ2-1; 12 bases fit TRBD2. Looked up from germline, CDR1 is SGHTS and CDR2 is YDEGEE. CDR3 length: 18 residues. V gave up 4 bases and J gave up 3 bases; unmatched junction bases: 11. The CDR3 DNA sequence: TGTGCCAGCAGCCCCGGGACTAGCGGGCGACCGTACTACAATGAGCAGTTCTTC. Protein: CASSPGTSGRPYYNEQFF.

The chain recombines TRBV7-8 with TRBJ1-4; 7 positions match TRBD1. The germline CDR1 and CDR2 sequences are SGHVS and FQNEAQ. The junction had 11 bases not matched to a gene; V was cut back by 4 bases and J by 0 bases. The CDR3 is made up of 18 amino acids. The CDR3 here is CASSSNPRQGATNEKLFF. The CDR3 DNA follows: TGTGCCAGCAGCTCGAACCCAAGACAGGGAGCAACTAATGAAAAACTGTTTTTT.

The chain is built from TRBV29-1 and TRBJ2-7, with 9 nucleotides matching TRBD1. Per germline, CDR1 SQVTM and CDR2 ANQGSEA. This CDR3 spans 13 amino acids. The J segment lost 5 bases and the V segment lost 5 bases, leaving 7 bases of the junction unmatched. CDR3 DNA sequence: TGCAGCGTTCCGGGACAGGGAATCCACGAGCAGTACTTC. Protein: CSVPGQGIHEQYF.

A single count supports this clone. V usage is TRBV5-1 and J usage is TRBJ1-2, with 8 bases identical to TRBD1. J lost 8 bases, V lost 1 base, and 7 bases had no gene match. The CDR3 runs to 14 residues. Looked up from germline, CDR1 is SGHRS and CDR2 is YFSETQ. Here the CDR3 DNA reads TGCGCCAGCAGCTTGAAACAGGGGGATGGCGGCTACACCTTC. Translating it yields CASSLKQGDGGYTF.

The chain links TRBV7-9 to TRBJ2-7; D unresolved. Trimming removed 4 bases at V and 4 bases at J, with 8 bases between. Per the germline V gene, CDR1 is SEHNR and CDR2 is FQNEAQ (reference sequence). The CDR3 spans 12 residues. CDR3 sequence (DNA): TGTGCCAGCAGCTCCTTAAGTTACGAGCAGTACTTC. Translated: CASSSLSYEQYF. The full variable domain, rest sourced from reference TRBV7-9 and TRBJ2-7, is DTGVSQNPRHKITKRGQNVTFRCDPISEHNRLYWYRQTLGQGPEFLTYFQNEAQLEKSRLLSDRFSAERPKGSFSTLEIQRTEQGDSAMYLCASSSLSYEQYFGPGTRLTVT.

The V and J genes are TRBV7-9 and TRBJ2-7; 13 bases are a match to TRBD2. Germline V lookup: CDR1 SEHNR, CDR2 FQNEAQ (reference sequence). This CDR3 has 15 residues. Trimming removed 5 bases from V and 2 bases from J; junction bases left unmatched: 3. The CDR3 region is CASSPGTSGAYEQYF. The CDR3, as DNA: TGTGCCAGCAGCCCGGGGACTAGCGGGGCCTACGAGCAGTACTTC.

The gene calls are TRBV12-3 or TRBV12-4 and TRBJ1-1, with D uncertain. CDR3 length: 13 amino acids. The V end was cut by 1 base, the J end by 0 bases, with 3 bases between. CDR3 in amino acids: CASSLGLNTEAFF. For the CDR3, the DNA is TGTGCCAGCAGTTTAGGGTTGAACACTGAAGCTTTCTTT.

As DNA, the CDR3 is TGCGCCAGCAGCTTAAGCGGGAGGAACCACAATGAGCAGTTCTTC. It is translated as CASSLSGRNHNEQFF. The chain carries TRBV5-1 and TRBJ2-1, with 9 bases aligning to TRBD2. Germline assignment: CDR1 SGHRS and CDR2 YFSETQ. V lost 2 bases, J lost 5 bases, and 5 bases stayed unmatched. CDR3 size: 15 residues.

The rearrangement uses TRBV13 and TRBJ2-3; D gene uncertain. V was pared by 0 bases and J by 2 bases, with 6 bases between. The CDR3 is 14 amino acids. In germline, CDR1 is PRHDT, CDR2 FYEKMQ (reference sequence). CDR3 in DNA: TGTGCCAGCAGCTTAGGGGAGTTCACAGATACGCAGTATTTT. It codes for CASSLGEFTDTQYF.

The chain combines TRBV11-2 with TRBJ2-5, with 12 bases lining up with TRBD2. Germline CDR1 SGHAT, CDR2 FQNNGV. The CDR3 loop spans 16 amino acids. V shed 4 bases and J 5 bases; nucleotides not matched to a gene: 8. The CDR3 sequence is CASSYSSGGARETQYF. CDR3 bases: TGTGCCAGCAGCTACTCTAGCGGGGGGGCTCGGGAGACCCAGTACTTC. Variable domain in full (rest from reference TRBV11-2 and TRBJ2-5): EAGVAQSPRYKIIEKRQSVAFWCNPISGHATLYWYQQILGQGPKLLIQFQNNGVVDDSQLPKDRFSAERLKGVDSTLKIQPAKLEDSAVYLCASSYSSGGARETQYFGPGTRLLVL.

The rearrangement links TRBV2 to TRBJ1-2, with D unresolved. The V gene lost 0 bases and the J gene lost 10 bases, with 18 bases spanning the gap. The germline gives CDR1 SNHLY, CDR2 FYNNEI. There are 15 residues in the CDR3. The CDR3 nucleotides read TGTGCCAGCAGTGAAGCGCTAACCCCGTACCAGGTCTACACCTTC. Translation: CASSEALTPYQVYTF.

CDR3 sequence (DNA): TGTGCCAGCAGCGTAGATTTCCAGCCCCTCGTGAACACTGAAGCTTTCTTT. Its protein is CASSVDFQPLVNTEAFF. The chain is built from TRBV9 and TRBJ1-1; D ambiguous. Germline V gene lookup returns CDR1 SGDLS and CDR2 YYNGEE. CDR3 length: 17 residues. Trimming removed 0 bases from V and 0 bases from J, with 15 bases in between.

This chain connects TRBV6-1 to TRBJ1-2; 10 bases line up with TRBD1. The CDR3 covers 13 residues. J lost 6 bases, V lost 3 bases, and 1 base had no gene match. Germline V gene lookup returns CDR1 MNHNS and CDR2 SASEGT. The CDR3 spells CASSEGTGDGYTF. The CDR3 region has the DNA TGTGCCAGCAGTGAGGGGACAGGGGATGGCTACACCTTC.

Written as DNA, the CDR3 is TGTGCCAGCAGCGCTACCGGGACTAGCAAACACAATGAGCAGTTCTTC. As protein: CASSATGTSKHNEQFF. The gene calls are TRBV5-4 and TRBJ2-1, with 9 bases aligning to TRBD2. Germline trimming cut 4 bases from V and 5 bases from J; bases unmatched to any gene: 10. Germline V lookup: CDR1 SGHNT, CDR2 YYREEE (reference sequence). The length of the CDR3 is 16 residues.

V and J are TRBV4-2 and TRBJ2-7, with D unclear. The ends were cut back, 0 bases at V and 3 bases at J, with 9 bases in the middle. CDR3 size: 14 residues. From germline, CDR1 is LGHNA and CDR2 YNFKEQ. CDR3: CASSQDGSNYEQYF. In DNA form, the CDR3 reads TGTGCCAGCAGCCAAGATGGCAGCAACTACGAGCAGTACTTC.

This clone was observed a single time. The rearrangement links TRBV19 to TRBJ2-7; 13 bases agree with TRBD2. Germline V gene sequence: CDR1 LNHDA, CDR2 SQIVND (reference sequence). J was trimmed by 4 bases and V by 6 bases; bases with no gene match: 6. The CDR3 is 15 amino acids. CDR3 DNA: TGTGCCAGTAGAGTTACTAGCGGGGGGGCATACGAGCAGTACTTC. Amino acid sequence: CASRVTSGGAYEQYF.

The chain joins TRBV27 to TRBJ2-1; 14 bases agree with TRBD2. The CDR3 has 17 amino acids. The ends lost 3 bases at V and 11 bases at J; junction bases unmatched: 12. The V gene's germline CDR1 is MNHEY and CDR2 SMNVEV (reference sequence). CDR3 nucleotides: TGTGCCAGCAGTTTGAGGACTAGCGGGGGGCCCCAAAGGAAGCAGTTCTTC. Its translation: CASSLRTSGGPQRKQFF.

The chain links TRBV18 to TRBJ2-1; the match to TRBD2 covers 9 bases. Per the germline V gene, CDR1 is KGHSH and CDR2 is LQKENI. V lost 1 base to trimming and J lost 7 bases; unmatched junction nucleotides: 5. The CDR3 is made up of 15 amino acids. The CDR3 loop reads CASSPLVAGANEQFF. Here the CDR3 DNA reads TGTGCCAGCTCACCACTGGTAGCGGGAGCAAATGAGCAGTTCTTC.

With regard to this clone: Distinct nucleotide sequences in the sample also encode this CDR3. The chain couples TRBV9 to TRBJ2-7, with 7 bases aligning to TRBD1. Germline trimming cut 0 bases from V and 3 bases from J; bases unmatched to any gene: 3. The germline CDR1 and CDR2 sequences are SGDLS and YYNGEE. The CDR3 has 14 residues. CDR3 residues: CASSVGQGGYEQYF. CDR3 nucleotides: TGTGCCAGCAGCGTAGGACAGGGCGGCTACGAGCAGTACTTC.

The chain uses TRBV10-3 and TRBJ2-2; TRBD1 matches at 8 bases. The germline V gene has CDR1 ENHRY and CDR2 SYGVKD. V lost 5 bases and J lost 5; bases outside the gene matches: 4. The CDR3 has 14 amino acids. CDR3 sequence (DNA): TGTGCCATCAGTAACAGGGGGTATACCGGGGAGCTGTTTTTT. This encodes CAISNRGYTGELFF.

V usage is TRBV3-1 (or the pseudogene TRBV3-2) and J usage is TRBJ1-1; D unclear. The CDR3 is made up of 13 amino acids. Germline V gene sequence: CDR1 LGHDT, CDR2 YNNKEL (reference sequence). V dropped 5 bases and J dropped 1 base, with 8 bases sitting between them. CDR3 region: CASSDTSNTEAFF. The CDR3 DNA sequence: TGTGCCAGCAGCGACACCTCGAACACTGAAGCTTTCTTT.

V and J are TRBV7-2 and TRBJ2-2; D gene unclear. The CDR3 sequence is 12 residues long. V shed 8 bases and J shed 5 bases, with 9 bases lying between them. Germline loops: CDR1 SGHTA, CDR2 FQGNSA. The CDR3 region has the DNA TGTGCCAGCGGGGAAAGGACCGGGGAGCTGTTTTTT. It is translated as CASGERTGELFF.

V gene TRBV19 combines with J gene TRBJ2-3; the D gene is possibly TRBD1 (6 bases). Germline values: CDR1 LNHDA, CDR2 SQIVND (reference sequence). This CDR3 region has 16 residues. Trimming removed 5 bases from V and 0 bases from J, with 15 bases in between. CDR3 sequence reads: CASSLQGFSSTDTQYF. Here the CDR3 DNA reads TGTGCCAGTAGTTTACAGGGCTTTTCTAGCACAGATACGCAGTATTTT.

This clone came up once. V usage is TRBV19 and J usage is TRBJ1-1; 8 bases align to TRBD1. This CDR3 spans 13 amino acids. With 8 bases clipped from V and 0 bases from J, the junction kept 2 bases outside the gene matches. Germline V gene lookup returns CDR1 LNHDA and CDR2 SQIVND (reference sequence). The CDR3 bases are TGTGCCAGTGGGGACAGGCTGAACACTGAAGCTTTCTTT. Translated: CASGDRLNTEAFF.

The V gene is TRBV19, the J gene TRBJ1-4; D gene unclear. V dropped 0 bases and J dropped 2 bases, with 10 bases sitting between them. Germline-derived CDR1 and CDR2 are LNHDA and SQIVND (reference sequence). The CDR3 loop spans 16 amino acids. The CDR3 region has the DNA TGTGCCAGTAGTATAGAGCGCGGTGTGACTAATGAAAAACTGTTTTTT. Its translation: CASSIERGVTNEKLFF.